This is a list of T cell receptor beta chains from one sample in a study of tumor-infiltrating lymphocytes in glioblastoma multiforme. TCRdb re-derived calls from the multiplex PCR reads in MiXCR, one entry per CDR3 protein. The sample holds 8,500 to 10,000 distinct CDR3 sequences, around 71% seen once. Sequencing was performed on brain tumor tissue. These receptors came from a male donor with glioblastoma. CDR3s include the opening cysteine and the closing phenylalanine or tryptophan. D genes are given only for firm matches. The listing skips clone size in some rows; elsewhere it reads once, few, many or a size class.

>.|TRBJ2-7|TRBV4-2|.
CASSQKSGPKYEQYF
TGTGCCAGCAGCCAAAAATCGGGACCTAAATACGAGCAGTACTTC
>.|TRBJ2-1|TRBV13|.
CACSLRGEQFF
TGTGCCTGCAGCTTGAGGGGTGAGCAGTTCTTC
>TRBD1|TRBJ1-1|TRBV7-3|many
CASSSAGGGGTEAFF
TGTGCCAGCAGCTCCGCAGGGGGCGGAGGCACTGAAGCTTTCTTT
>TRBD2|TRBJ2-1|TRBV7-8|.
CASSLLGRGLANDQFF
TGTGCCAGCAGCTTATTGGGTCGGGGACTAGCCAATGATCAGTTCTTT
>TRBD1|TRBJ1-5|TRBV20-1|.
CSAAGGAGQPQHF
TGCAGTGCTGCAGGGGGCGCGGGTCAGCCCCAGCATTTT
>TRBD1|TRBJ1-4|TRBV2|few
CASSGQVRTNEKLFF
TGTGCCAGCAGCGGACAGGTCAGAACTAATGAAAAACTGTTTTTT
>TRBD1|TRBJ2-2|TRBV6-1|.
CASSAEGQRRNRELFF
TGTGCCAGTTCGGCAGAGGGACAGCGTAGGAACAGGGAGCTGTTTTTT
>TRBD1|TRBJ1-6|TRBV6-1|.
CASSVHRDRENSPLHF
TGTGCCAGCAGTGTTCACCGGGACAGGGAGAATTCACCCCTCCACTTT
>TRBD1|TRBJ2-2|TRBV11-2|.
CASSLVQGHTWELFF
TGTGCCAGCAGCTTAGTACAGGGGCACACCTGGGAGCTGTTTTTT
>.|TRBJ2-3|TRBV6-2/TRBV6-3|.
CASSYSSLPTDTQYF
TGTGCCAGCAGTTACTCAAGCCTCCCCACAGATACGCAGTATTTT
>.|TRBJ2-1|TRBV11-2|.
CASSWGWRSHISYNEQFF
TGTGCCAGCAGCTGGGGATGGCGGAGCCACATCTCCTACAATGAGCAGTTCTTC
>TRBD1|TRBJ1-1|TRBV20-1|few
CSSRGTGDTEAFF
TGCAGTTCAAGGGGGACAGGGGACACTGAAGCTTTCTTT
>.|TRBJ2-1|TRBV11-2|.
CASSLFYEQFF
TGTGCCAGCAGCTTATTTTATGAGCAGTTCTTC
>.|TRBJ2-1|TRBV20-1|.
CSARDFTHNEQFF
TGCAGTGCTAGAGATTTTACCCACAATGAGCAGTTCTTC
>TRBD1|TRBJ2-2|TRBV5-1|few
CASSGGQWNTGELFF
TGCGCCAGCAGCGGGGGACAGTGGAACACCGGGGAGCTGTTTTTT
>TRBD2|TRBJ2-5|TRBV10-3|.
CAILSGSGETQYF
TGTGCCATCCTCAGCGGGAGTGGGGAGACCCAGTACTTC
>TRBD2|TRBJ2-3|TRBV20-1|once
CGARTGTSGRAGTETQYF
TGCGGCGCTAGAACCGGGACTAGCGGGAGGGCCGGCACAGAAACGCAGTATTTT
>TRBD2|TRBJ2-5|TRBV11-2|.
CASSTPGLAGAETQYF
TGTGCCAGCAGCACCCCGGGACTAGCGGGAGCGGAGACCCAGTACTTC
>.|TRBJ2-7|TRBV7-2|.
CASSPQSFSYEQYF
TGTGCCAGCAGCCCGCAGTCATTCTCCTACGAACAGTACTTC
>.|TRBJ2-7|TRBV7-9|.
CASSPPDGPQSSYDQYF
TGTGCCAGCAGCCCCCCAGACGGTCCCCAAAGCTCCTACGATCAGTACTTC
>.|TRBJ2-2|TRBV4-1|medium-sized
CASSPYTSSTGELFF
TGCGCCAGCAGCCCGTATACTAGTAGCACCGGGGAGCTGTTTTTT
>TRBD2|TRBJ2-7|TRBV2|few
CASNGLAGASYKQYF
TGTGCCAGCAATGGACTAGCGGGCGCATCCTACAAGCAGTACTTC
>.|TRBJ2-2|TRBV29-1|.
CSVVGRGGTGELFF
TGCAGCGTTGTAGGAAGGGGAGGCACCGGGGAGCTGTTTTTT
>.|TRBJ2-1|TRBV6-5|.
CASNYQLTSNEQFF
TGTGCCAGCAATTACCAACTGACTTCTAATGAGCAATTCTTC
>.|TRBJ1-6|TRBV11-2|once
CASSLAGDHSPLHF
TGTGCCAGCAGCTTAGCAGGGGACCATTCACCCCTCCACTTT